The 8 T cell receptor beta chains listed next were all sequenced from one sample in a study of post-analysis software for immune sequencing data. cDNA libraries of TCR beta carried unique molecular identifiers. Each CDR3 protein gets one entry after TCRdb re-called the PCR reads with MiXCR. The table includes hundreds of thousands of distinct CDR3 sequences, approximately 30% detected once. Findings of the study overall: There were five TRBV segments more frequent in patients than controls, and TRBV5-6, TRBV5-1 and TRBV20-1 were among them.

These receptors' antigens are unknown. The specimen sequenced was blood. These receptor sequences come from a girl between 5 and 17 years old with multiple sclerosis.

This clonotype was seen a handful of times. The chain is built from TRBV7-7 and TRBJ2-2; weak D call: TRBD1 (6 bases). This CDR3 is 16 amino acids long. Germline loops: CDR1 SSHAT, CDR2 FNYEAQ (reference sequence). Trimming shortened V by 0 bases and J by 1 base, and 9 bases separated the two germline ends. The CDR3 region has the DNA TGTGCCAGCAGCTTAGCCAAAGGGGGGAACACCGGGGAGCTGTTTTTT. It specifies CASSLAKGGNTGELFF.

V is TRBV5-1 and J is TRBJ2-7; D perhaps matches TRBD1 (6 bases). The CDR3 contains 13 residues. The germline V gene encodes CDR1 SGHRS and CDR2 YFSETQ. The germline V and J ends were trimmed by 2 bases and 6 bases, with 12 bases remaining between them. CDR3 DNA sequence: TGCGCCAGCAGCTTCGACGGCAGGGGCGAGCAGTACTTC. It specifies CASSFDGRGEQYF.

The chain couples TRBV20-1 to TRBJ2-5, with D perhaps TRBD1 (6 bases). The tail of the sequence fits TRBJ2-7 better, so the J call may be wrong. Germline CDR1 and CDR2: DFQATT and SNEGSKA (reference sequence). The CDR3 runs to 14 residues. The CDR3 sequence is CSARWSAGVNEQYF. CDR3 in DNA: TGCAGTGCTAGATGGTCGGCAGGGGTAAACGAGCAGTACTTC.

CDR3 DNA sequence: TGTGCCAGCAGTCAAGCCAATCCGGCGGGTAGTCAGTTCTTC. Amino acids: CASSQANPAGSQFF. The chain carries TRBV28 and TRBJ2-1; D may be TRBD2 (5 bases). This CDR3 has 14 residues. The V and J ends lost 5 bases and 13 bases respectively, with 21 bases between them. Per the germline V gene, CDR1 is MDHEN and CDR2 is SYDVKM.

This clonotype occurred a few times. The V gene is TRBV7-2, the J gene TRBJ2-3, with D perhaps being TRBD1 or TRBD2 (6 bases each). Trimming left V 8 bases short and J 0 bases short, with 18 bases between. The CDR3 is made up of 16 amino acids. CDR1 and CDR2 (germline): SGHTA, FQGNSA. The CDR3 bases are TGTGCCAGCCCCCCCGGGGGCACCACTAGCACAGATACGCAGTATTTT. It encodes CASPPGGTTSTDTQYF.

The chain couples TRBV7-9 to TRBJ2-3, with D perhaps matching TRBD1 or TRBD2 (5 bases each). Germline V gene data show CDR1 as SEHNR and CDR2 as FQNEAQ (reference sequence). V lost 7 bases, J lost 2 bases, and 13 bases lay in between. The CDR3 is made up of 14 amino acids. The CDR3 coding sequence is TGTGCCAGCAATCGGGACCTCTTCACAGATACGCAGTATTTT. This gives the protein CASNRDLFTDTQYF.

This clonotype was seen more than once but under ten times. The chain links TRBV27 to TRBJ2-3; D might be TRBD1 (6 bases). The CDR3 length is 13 residues. Trimming took 5 bases from V and 5 from J, leaving 11 bases between them. The germline CDR1 and CDR2 sequences are MNHEY and SMNVEV (reference sequence). In DNA, the CDR3 is TGTGCCAGCAGTCTAGGGGGAATAGATACGCAGTATTTT. Translating gives CASSLGGIDTQYF.

There are a few counts of this clonotype. This sequence joins TRBV18 and TRBJ1-5; a possible D gene is TRBD1 (5 bases). Germline V gives CDR1 KGHSH, CDR2 LQKENI. CDR3 length equals 14 residues. Trimming took 1 base from V and 3 from J, leaving 7 bases between them. In nucleotides, the CDR3 is TGTGCCAGCTCACCACAGGGGACCAATCAGCCCCAGCATTTT. It yields the protein CASSPQGTNQPQHF.